Below are 13 T cell receptor beta chains sequenced from a single sample in a study of regulatory T cells in long-lasting Graves disease. Time point specified: newly diagnosed GD, antithyroid drugs for less than 3 months. RNA isolated from PBMCs was used to make the TCR library. Building the TCR beta libraries relied on iRepertoire HTBI primers, and CDR3 regions underwent Arm-PCR. TCRdb re-called the multiplex PCR reads with MiXCR, one entry per CDR3 protein. Seen here are around 450,000 distinct CDR3 sequences, about 15% observed once, and the top ten hold roughly a sixth. These data also formed part of another study, on T cells in Graves' hyperthyroidism and ophthalmopathy.

The sequenced sample was peripheral blood mononuclear cells (PBMCs), obtained at new diagnosis, from a patient treated with antithyroid drugs. Receptors originate from a woman younger than 45 with Graves disease.

This clonotype was seen at least ten times. The gene calls are TRBV2 and TRBJ2-7; D unresolved. The length of the CDR3 is 14 residues. V gave up 6 bases and J gave up 1 base, with 13 bases separating them. CDR1 SNHLY and CDR2 FYNNEI come from the germline V gene. In nucleotides, the CDR3 is TGTGCCAGCAGCCGAGGACGAGAGTCCTACGAGCAGTACTTC. Amino acids: CASSRGRESYEQYF.

V is TRBV19 and J is TRBJ1-2; 10 bases match TRBD1. Germline V gene lookup returns CDR1 LNHDA and CDR2 SQIVND (reference sequence). With 4 bases clipped from V and 2 bases from J, the junction kept 4 bases outside the gene matches. The CDR3 covers 15 residues. The CDR3 loop reads CASSKPGQGNYGYTF. CDR3 coding DNA: TGTGCCAGTAGTAAACCGGGACAGGGGAACTATGGCTACACCTTC. The variable domain in full, completed from reference TRBV19 and TRBJ1-2, reads DGGITQSPKYLFRKEGQNVTLSCEQNLNHDAMYWYRQDPGQGLRLIYYSQIVNDFQKGDIAEGYSVSREKKESFPLTVTSAQKNPTAFYLCASSKPGQGNYGYTFGSGTRLTVV.

This clonotype was observed many times. The rearrangement joins TRBV6-4 to TRBJ2-7; D is unclear. Germline CDR1 reads MRHNA; CDR2 reads SNTAGT. Trimming removed 7 bases from V and 2 bases from J, with 18 bases in between. This CDR3 has 15 amino acids. Here the CDR3 reads CASKEGSTGAYEQYF. The CDR3 DNA reads TGTGCCAGCAAGGAAGGTAGCACCGGAGCCTACGAGCAGTACTTC.

This clonotype was observed at least ten times. The genes are TRBV20-1 and TRBJ1-1; a weak D match, TRBD1 (5 bases). The CDR3 consists of 12 residues. V gave up 3 bases and J gave up 2 bases, with 7 bases separating them. Looked up from germline, CDR1 is DFQATT and CDR2 is SNEGSKA (reference sequence). CDR3 coding DNA: TGCAGTGCTAGTCAGGGAAACACTGAAGCTTTCTTT. This gives the protein CSASQGNTEAFF.

Note on this clonotype: This may stem from a read error, because a much larger clone lies one nucleotide away. The chain employs TRBV30 and TRBJ2-5; D unclear. The CDR3 has 10 residues. Germline CDR1 and CDR2: GTSNPN and SVGIG (reference sequence). The CDR3 nucleotides are TGTGCCTGCCACGTGGCCACCCGGTACTTC. Translating gives CACHVATRYF.

This clonotype was found many times. The chain is built from TRBV6-2 or TRBV6-3 and TRBJ2-5, with a tentative D call TRBD2 (6 bases). Germline CDR1 and CDR2: MNHEY and SVGEGT. Trimming shortened V by 6 bases and J by 5 bases, and 16 bases separated the two germline ends. This CDR3 comprises 14 residues. The CDR3 protein is CASSPREWEETQYF. The CDR3 DNA reads as TGTGCCAGCAGCCCCCGGGAGTGGGAGGAGACCCAGTACTTC.

This clonotype was recorded at least ten times. The chain uses TRBV2 and TRBJ1-2; 9 bases align to TRBD1. This CDR3 is 15 amino acids long. Germline CDR1 and CDR2: SNHLY and FYNNEI. The ends lost 7 bases at V and 4 bases at J; junction bases unmatched: 10. The CDR3 coding sequence is TGTGCCAGCATAACAAGGACAGGGGAGATCTATGGCTACACCTTC. Amino acid sequence: CASITRTGEIYGYTF.

This clonotype was counted ten times or more. The chain employs TRBV5-1 and TRBJ2-1; 9 bases agree with TRBD2. Germline assignment: CDR1 SGHRS and CDR2 YFSETQ. With V trimmed by 2 bases and J by 0 bases, 3 bases remained unmatched. The CDR3 has 16 residues. This CDR3 reads CASSFQTSGSYNEQFF. CDR3 bases: TGCGCCAGCAGCTTCCAGACTAGCGGCTCCTACAATGAGCAGTTCTTC.

This clonotype was observed many times. J is TRBJ2-7 and V is TRBV7-9, with D possibly matching TRBD2 (7 bases). The CDR3 spans 15 residues. The V gene lost 4 bases and the J gene lost 1 base, with 14 bases spanning the gap. The germline V gene encodes CDR1 SEHNR and CDR2 FQNEAQ (reference sequence). The CDR3 loop is CASSSRRGGSYEQYF. DNA for the CDR3: TGTGCCAGCAGCTCCCGGAGGGGGGGATCCTACGAGCAGTACTTC.

This clonotype was counted many times. The rearrangement joins TRBV11-1 to TRBJ2-7; 11 positions match TRBD2. Germline assignment: CDR1 SGHAT and CDR2 FQDESV (reference sequence). Trimming took 3 bases from V and 3 from J; bases not matched to a gene: 4. CDR3 size: 15 residues. CDR3 amino acids: CASSFGTSGFYEQYF. The CDR3 DNA sequence: TGTGCCAGCAGCTTCGGGACTAGCGGATTCTACGAGCAGTACTTC.

The chain recombines TRBV12-3 or TRBV12-4 with TRBJ1-2; D is perhaps TRBD1 (5 bases). Trimming removed 4 bases from V and 8 bases from J, with 11 bases in between. The CDR3 has 12 amino acids. CDR3 loop: CASSWAGTGYTF. The CDR3 region has the DNA TGTGCCAGCAGTTGGGCGGGGACGGGCTACACCTTC.

About this clonotype: The junction differs from germline at one of its ends, possibly a read error. V is TRBV5-4 and J is TRBJ1-1; weak D call: TRBD1 (5 bases). The CDR3 sequence is 12 residues long. Germline CDR1 is SGHNT and CDR2 is YYREEE (reference sequence). CDR3 DNA sequence: TGTGCCGGCAGTCTATACCAGGGAGAGGCTTTCTTT. This gives the protein CAGSLYQGEAFF. The full variable domain, its missing parts supplied by reference TRBV5-4 and TRBJ1-1, is ETGVTQSPTHLIKTRGQQVTLRCSSQSGHNTVSWYQQALGQGPQFIFQYYREEENGRGNFPPRFSGLQFPNYSSELNVNALELDDSALYLCAGSLYQGEAFFGQGTRLTVV.

This clonotype was observed a few times. V and J are TRBV9 and TRBJ2-2; D not certain. Germline CDR1 is SGDLS and CDR2 is YYNGEE. The V and J ends lost 3 bases and 4 bases respectively, with 16 bases between them. This CDR3 has 16 amino acids. The CDR3 nucleotides read TGTGCCAGCAGCGCCGAGAGGAGCGTGGGCACCGGGGAGCTGTTTTTT. Protein product: CASSAERSVGTGELFF. The whole variable domain, remainder taken from reference TRBV9 and TRBJ2-2, is DSGVTQTPKHLITATGQRVTLRCSPRSGDLSVYWYQQSLDQGLQFLIQYYNGEERAKGNILERFSAQQFPDLHSELNLSSLELGDSALYFCASSAERSVGTGELFFGEGSRLTVL.